This T cell receptor (beta chain) was recorded in a study of blood T cell repertoires in COVID-19. Between the trimmed V and J ends, which lost 6 bases and 3 bases, there was a span of 23 bases. This CDR3 is built from 18 residues. CDR1 MNHEY and CDR2 SVGEGT come from the germline V gene. Using immunoSEQ multiplex PCR, the repertoire was profiled, and TCRdb retains in-frame clones only, with some absent. The sample consists of 120,000 to 150,000 clones, around nine tenths of them appearing once. This TCR came from a woman aged 45-65 years with active or convalescent COVID-19. J is TRBJ2-2 and V is TRBV6-2 or TRBV6-3; a weak D match, TRBD1 (5 bases). Material: peripheral blood. CDR3 nucleotide sequence: TGTGCCAGCAGCCCTATGCTGTGGCAGGGCCGGGACACCGGGGAGCTGTTTTTT. Its protein product is CASSPMLWQGRDTGELFF.